The 29 T cell receptor beta chains given below trace back to one sample, sequenced in a study of blood T cell repertoires in COVID-19 (TCRdb year 2020). The library came from the immunoSEQ multiplex PCR assay. TCRdb took this table from immuneACCESS and kept in-frame rearrangements with V and J called. Such tables lack part of the clones; where checked against another copy, unresolved V genes explain under half of the gap, and the rest is unexplained. This sample has approximately 330,000 clones in its table, and roughly 90% of those were observed once. The top ten clonotypes cover roughly 8.9% of the sample. Specimen: peripheral blood. The receptors derive from a man younger than 40 with COVID-19, enrolled during active disease.

V is TRBV4-2 and J is TRBJ1-1, with 8 bases lining up with TRBD1. The CDR3 length is 14 residues. The germline gives CDR1 LGHNA, CDR2 YNFKEQ. The V segment lost 5 bases and the J segment 1 base; nucleotides outside the gene matches: 3. The CDR3 nucleotides are TGTGCCAGCAGCTATGGGACAGGGAACACTGAAGCTTTCTTT. This translates into CASSYGTGNTEAFF.

The genes are TRBV7-2 and TRBJ2-1, with 11 bases aligning to TRBD2. From germline, CDR1 is SGHTA and CDR2 FQGNSA. J lost 3 bases, V lost 1 base, and 11 bases had no gene match. This CDR3 spans 19 amino acids. The CDR3 DNA follows: TGTGCCAGCAGCTTAGTCCCCCCTTGGCTAGCGGGGGGCTACAATGAGCAGTTCTTC. Translated, it gives CASSLVPPWLAGGYNEQFF. The whole variable domain, filled in from reference TRBV7-2 and TRBJ2-1, reads GAGVSQSPSNKVTEKGKDVELRCDPISGHTALYWYRQSLGQGLEFLIYFQGNSAPDKSGLPSDRFSAERTGGSVSTLTIQRTQQEDSAVYLCASSLVPPWLAGGYNEQFFGPGTRLTVL.

Concerning this clone itself: At one boundary the junction diverges from the germline segment, which might be a read error. CDR3 DNA: TGTGCCAGTAGTATAGGACACAAGGACAGTCTTGCTTTT. Encoded protein: CASSIGHKDSLAF. This rearrangement joins TRBV19 to TRBJ1-4, with D possibly matching TRBD1 (6 bases). CDR3 length equals 13 residues. Germline CDR1 is LNHDA and CDR2 is SQIVND (reference sequence).

The genes are TRBV5-4 and TRBJ2-1; TRBD2 is a possible D gene (7 bases). The V gene's germline CDR1 is SGHNT and CDR2 YYREEE (reference sequence). Trimming removed 4 bases at V and 4 bases at J, with 24 bases between. The CDR3 is 18 amino acids. As DNA, the CDR3 is TGTGCCAGCAGCCCCGGGACGGTGGGGGGGCACTTGTACAATGAGCAGTTCTTC. Residues: CASSPGTVGGHLYNEQFF.

The gene calls are TRBV7-7 and TRBJ2-5, with D possibly matching TRBD2 (6 bases). Trimming took 5 bases from V and 2 from J, leaving 15 bases between them. Germline V lookup: CDR1 SSHAT, CDR2 FNYEAQ (reference sequence). This CDR3 comprises 15 residues. The CDR3 nucleotides read TGTGCCAGCAGCCGGGGGACGGGAAATCAAGAGACCCAGTACTTC. It yields the protein CASSRGTGNQETQYF.

The chain employs TRBV4-2 and TRBJ2-1; 7 positions agree with TRBD2. There are 14 residues in the CDR3. Unmatched junction bases numbered 4, after V lost 7 bases and J lost 1 base. Germline V gene data show CDR1 as LGHNA and CDR2 as YNFKEQ. The CDR3 spells CASKREVSYNEQFF. In DNA, the CDR3 is TGTGCCAGCAAACGGGAGGTGTCCTACAATGAGCAGTTCTTC.

This chain connects TRBV7-2 to TRBJ1-5; the match to TRBD1 covers 10 bases. Trimming took 1 base from V and 7 from J; bases not matched to a gene: 4. Looked up from germline, CDR1 is SGHTA and CDR2 is FQGNSA. This CDR3 has 15 amino acids. The CDR3 protein is CASSLVETGGQPQHF. DNA of the CDR3: TGTGCCAGCAGCTTAGTAGAGACAGGGGGCCAGCCCCAGCATTTT. The full variable domain, completed using reference TRBV7-2 and TRBJ1-5, is GAGVSQSPSNKVTEKGKDVELRCDPISGHTALYWYRQSLGQGLEFLIYFQGNSAPDKSGLPSDRFSAERTGGSVSTLTIQRTQQEDSAVYLCASSLVETGGQPQHFGDGTRLSIL.

This clone has only one observation. V is TRBV15 and J is TRBJ2-7; TRBD2 matches 12 bases. CDR1 and CDR2 from the germline V gene are LNHNV and YYDKDF (reference sequence). J gave up 3 bases and V 2 bases, and 5 bases lay outside the gene matches. The CDR3 sequence is 16 residues long. CDR3: CATSRSRTSGVYEQYF. The CDR3 DNA reads as TGTGCCACCAGCAGATCCCGGACTAGCGGGGTCTACGAGCAGTACTTC. The full variable domain, completed using reference TRBV15 and TRBJ2-7, is DAMVIQNPRYQVTQFGKPVTLSCSQTLNHNVMYWYQQKSSQAPKLLFHYYDKDFNNEADTPDNFQSRRPNTSFCFLDIRSPGLGDTAMYLCATSRSRTSGVYEQYFGPGTRLTVT.

The chain employs TRBV6-2 or TRBV6-3 and TRBJ2-1; TRBD2 matches 10 bases. This CDR3 spans 18 amino acids. Germline CDR1 reads MNHEY; CDR2 reads SVGEGT. V lost 5 bases to trimming and J lost 0 bases; unmatched junction nucleotides: 10. The CDR3 DNA follows: TGTGCCAGCAGTCGGCCCCCGACTAGCGGGTCCTCCTACAATGAGCAGTTCTTC. Protein sequence: CASSRPPTSGSSYNEQFF.

This rearrangement joins TRBV19 to TRBJ1-4, with TRBD1 matching 7 bases. Germline-derived CDR1 and CDR2 are LNHDA and SQIVND (reference sequence). Trimming cost V 7 bases and J 3 bases; bases outside gene matches: 5. The CDR3 loop spans 14 amino acids. CDR3 sequence reads: CASTTGDANEKLFF. CDR3 bases: TGTGCCAGTACCACAGGGGATGCTAATGAAAAACTGTTTTTT.

This sequence joins TRBV19 and TRBJ2-7, with TRBD2 matching 11 bases. The CDR3 extends over 16 amino acids. CDR1 is LNHDA, CDR2 SQIVND, per germline (reference sequence). The ends lost 6 bases at V and 2 bases at J; junction bases unmatched: 9. CDR3 in DNA: TGTGCCAGTAGGGGAAGTAGCGGGAGGGTCCCCTACGAGCAGTACTTC. Amino acids: CASRGSSGRVPYEQYF. Full variable domain (missing parts from reference TRBV19 and TRBJ2-7): DGGITQSPKYLFRKEGQNVTLSCEQNLNHDAMYWYRQDPGQGLRLIYYSQIVNDFQKGDIAEGYSVSREKKESFPLTVTSAQKNPTAFYLCASRGSSGRVPYEQYFGPGTRLTVT.

V and J are TRBV11-2 and TRBJ2-7, with D tentatively TRBD1 (6 bases). This CDR3 has 16 amino acids. V gave up 7 bases and J gave up 5 bases, with 24 bases separating them. Germline V gene lookup returns CDR1 SGHAT and CDR2 FQNNGV. The CDR3 here is CASTNPGQPPTDEQYF. In DNA form, the CDR3 reads TGTGCCAGCACCAACCCGGGACAACCTCCTACCGACGAGCAGTACTTC.

This chain uses TRBV6-5 with TRBJ1-3; 10 bases are shared with TRBD1. The junction had 0 bases not matched to a gene; V was cut back by 2 bases and J by 8 bases. The CDR3 runs to 13 residues. Germline V CDR1 and CDR2: MNHEY, SVGAGI. The CDR3 DNA reads as TGTGCCAGCAGTTACGACAGGGGGCACACCATATATTTT. Its protein product is CASSYDRGHTIYF.

The rearrangement links TRBV6-5 to TRBJ2-3; perhaps TRBD2 as D (5 bases). V was shortened by 6 bases and J by 2 bases, with 6 bases between the two germline ends. The germline gives CDR1 MNHEY, CDR2 SVGAGI. This CDR3 has 12 residues. The DNA of the CDR3 is TGTGCCAGCAGGGACTTCACAGATACGCAGTATTTT. This encodes CASRDFTDTQYF.

The chain couples TRBV7-6 to TRBJ2-2, with 11 bases lining up with TRBD2. V gave up 4 bases and J gave up 3 bases; unmatched junction bases: 1. The CDR3 loop spans 15 amino acids. From germline, CDR1 is SGHVS and CDR2 FNYEAQ. CDR3 bases: TGTGCCAGCAGCTCGGGACTAGCGGACACCGGGGAGCTGTTTTTT. This gives the protein CASSSGLADTGELFF.

The V call is TRBV9, the J call TRBJ1-1; maybe TRBD1 (5 bases). In germline, CDR1 is SGDLS, CDR2 YYNGEE. The CDR3 runs 14 residues. Trimming took off 4 bases at V and 4 bases at J, with 14 bases between the two ends. CDR3 protein: CASSLDIQGTEAFF. CDR3 nucleotides: TGTGCCAGCAGCCTAGACATCCAGGGCACTGAAGCTTTCTTT.

The chain carries TRBV11-1 and TRBJ2-5, with 10 bases fitting TRBD1. Trimming at V came to 5 bases and at J to 1 base, leaving 7 bases not matched to a gene. Germline V CDR1 and CDR2: SGHAT, FQDESV (reference sequence). This CDR3 has 16 residues. In DNA form, the CDR3 reads TGTGCCAGCAGCCCATGGACAGGGGGATTCCAAGAGACCCAGTACTTC. This gives the protein CASSPWTGGFQETQYF. The full variable domain, rest sourced from reference TRBV11-1 and TRBJ2-5, is EAEVAQSPRYKITEKSQAVAFWCDPISGHATLYWYRQILGQGPELLVQFQDESVVDDSQLPKDRFSAERLKGVDSTLKIQPAELGDSAMYLCASSPWTGGFQETQYFGPGTRLLVL.

This clone was counted once. CDR3 amino acids: CASSLKRGPNYGYTF. The CDR3 nucleotides are TGTGCCAGCAGTTTAAAAAGGGGGCCGAACTATGGCTACACCTTC. This sequence joins TRBV27 and TRBJ1-2; the match to TRBD1 covers 7 bases. This CDR3 has 15 residues. Germline V gene sequence: CDR1 MNHEY, CDR2 SMNVEV (reference sequence). V lost 2 bases, J lost 2 bases, and 5 bases stayed unmatched.

This rearrangement joins TRBV7-9 to TRBJ1-5, with a tentative D call TRBD1 (5 bases). V dropped 5 bases and J dropped 2 bases, with 13 bases sitting between them. Looked up from germline, CDR1 is SEHNR and CDR2 is FQNEAQ (reference sequence). The CDR3 contains 15 residues. The CDR3 here is CASSPLGAGNQPQHF. The CDR3 coding sequence is TGTGCCAGCAGCCCCCTTGGGGCGGGCAATCAGCCCCAGCATTTT.

This sequence joins TRBV19 and TRBJ2-1, with no clear D. The V gene's germline CDR1 is LNHDA and CDR2 SQIVND (reference sequence). V was trimmed by 5 bases and J by 5 bases, leaving 16 bases between them. CDR3 length: 15 residues. In DNA form, the CDR3 reads TGTGCCAGTAGTGCACAAATACGATTAAACAATGAGCAGTTCTTC. Protein: CASSAQIRLNNEQFF.

This clone has only one observation. The rearrangement links TRBV11-3 to TRBJ2-1, with 10 bases fitting TRBD2. The germline V gene has CDR1 SGHNT and CDR2 YENEEA. The ends lost 5 bases at V and 2 bases at J; junction bases unmatched: 9. The CDR3 runs to 17 residues. The CDR3 protein is CASSRSGLAGAYNEQFF. DNA for the CDR3: TGTGCCAGCAGCCGGTCGGGGCTAGCGGGAGCCTACAATGAGCAGTTCTTC.

The J gene is TRBJ1-1, the V gene TRBV30, with 12 bases lining up with TRBD1. CDR1 and CDR2 (germline): GTSNPN, SVGIG (reference sequence). The CDR3 sequence is 14 residues long. J lost 8 bases, V lost 3 bases, and 7 bases had no gene match. DNA of the CDR3: TGTGCCTGGAGCCCCGGGACAGGGGGCTTCGAAGCTTTCTTT. Encoded protein: CAWSPGTGGFEAFF.

The chain is built from TRBV6-6 and TRBJ2-2; TRBD1 matches 8 bases. The V segment lost 5 bases and the J segment 5 bases; nucleotides outside the gene matches: 7. The length of the CDR3 is 15 residues. The germline V gene encodes CDR1 MNHNY and CDR2 SVGAGI (reference sequence). The DNA for the CDR3 is TGTGCCAGCAGTCACGGACAGGGTGGGACCGGGGAGCTGTTTTTT. This codes for CASSHGQGGTGELFF.

The chain employs TRBV7-2 and TRBJ2-1, with D perhaps TRBD2 (5 bases). V was shortened by 2 bases and J by 1 base, with 9 bases between the two germline ends. CDR1 SGHTA and CDR2 FQGNSA come from the germline V gene. This CDR3 is built from 15 residues. In DNA, the CDR3 is TGTGCCAGCAGCTTACTCGGGAAGTCCTACAATGAGCAGTTCTTC. Translation: CASSLLGKSYNEQFF. Full variable domain (rest looked up from reference TRBV7-2 and TRBJ2-1): GAGVSQSPSNKVTEKGKDVELRCDPISGHTALYWYRQSLGQGLEFLIYFQGNSAPDKSGLPSDRFSAERTGGSVSTLTIQRTQQEDSAVYLCASSLLGKSYNEQFFGPGTRLTVL.

This chain links TRBV2 with TRBJ2-7; the match to TRBD1 covers 7 bases. CDR1 and CDR2 from the germline V gene are SNHLY and FYNNEI. Losses at the gene ends were 6 bases for V and 5 bases for J; bases not matched to a gene: 10. The CDR3 consists of 14 residues. CDR3: CASSPTWTGDEQYF. The CDR3 coding sequence is TGTGCCAGCAGCCCCACCTGGACAGGAGACGAGCAGTACTTC.

This CDR3 is CASSFQGNQPQHF. CDR3 DNA sequence: TGTGCCAGCAGTTTTCAGGGAAATCAGCCCCAGCATTTT. The J gene is TRBJ1-5, the V gene TRBV27; weak D call: TRBD1 (5 bases). Germline loops: CDR1 MNHEY, CDR2 SMNVEV (reference sequence). V was pared by 3 bases and J by 4 bases, with 7 bases between. The CDR3 has 13 residues.

V usage is TRBV7-9 and J usage is TRBJ2-2; D call uncertain. Germline V lookup: CDR1 SEHNR, CDR2 FQNEAQ (reference sequence). The CDR3 covers 14 residues. The V gene lost 4 bases and the J gene lost 6 bases, with 12 bases spanning the gap. The CDR3 is CASSSPLTAGELFF. The CDR3 DNA follows: TGTGCCAGCAGCTCCCCGTTAACAGCCGGGGAGCTGTTTTTT.

At least ten counts were recorded for this clone. The V call is TRBV4-2, the J call TRBJ2-5; 8 bases are a match to TRBD2. The CDR3 extends over 14 amino acids. The V and J ends lost 4 bases and 7 bases, in that order; junction bases with no gene match: 8. Germline CDR1 reads LGHNA; CDR2 reads YNFKEQ. The CDR3 region has the DNA TGTGCCAGCAGCCCCGGACTAGCAGAGGCGACCCAGTACTTC. This codes for CASSPGLAEATQYF.

The rearrangement uses TRBV10-3 and TRBJ1-1; D may be TRBD1 (6 bases). CDR1 is ENHRY, CDR2 SYGVKD, per germline. Trimming stripped 2 bases from V and 4 bases from J, with 11 bases between. There are 14 residues in the CDR3. CDR3 sequence: CAISEGGIVTEAFF. The CDR3 DNA follows: TGTGCCATCAGTGAGGGGGGCATAGTCACTGAAGCTTTCTTT.